This entry features one TCR beta chain sequence. The V gene's germline CDR1 is SEHNR and CDR2 FQNEAQ (reference sequence). Trimming cost V 5 bases and J 0 bases; bases outside gene matches: 9. There are 17 residues in the CDR3. The sample belongs to a study of shared clonotypes between healthy human individuals. The table came from immunoSEQ multiplex PCR; TCRdb's copy has only in-frame clones and leaves some out. The table has 1,400,000 or so clones, 98% to 99% seen once. The V and J genes are TRBV7-9 and TRBJ2-1; the match to TRBD2 covers 8 bases. This receptor was taken from a man aged 30-40 years in good health. The specimen was naive CD4+ T cells sorted from blood. As to subset: CD45RA+ positively selected. The CDR3 reads CASSPWTSRSSYNEQFF. The CDR3 DNA sequence: TGTGCCAGCAGCCCATGGACTAGCCGGAGCTCCTACAATGAGCAGTTCTTC.